The next 25 T cell receptor beta chains were all read from a single sample in a study of blood T cell repertoires in COVID-19 (dated by TCRdb to about 2020). The library came from the immunoSEQ multiplex PCR assay. Entries here come from immuneACCESS through TCRdb and include only in-frame sequences with V and J called. Some clones fail to appear in such tables; in the studies checked, an unresolved V gene covers under half of the shortfall, and the cause of the remainder is unknown. The sample profile shows 350,000 to 400,000 clones; approximately 93% of them were found once. The ten top clones hold about 0.83% of the sample. The sequenced sample was PBMCs or T cells enriched from blood (not recorded which). These receptor sequences come from a woman in her thirties or forties who had been exposed to COVID-19.

V is TRBV5-5 and J is TRBJ1-2; TRBD1 matches 7 bases. CDR3 length equals 15 residues. V trimming: 8 bases; J trimming: 0 bases; junction bases outside the gene matches: 10. Per germline, CDR1 SGHKS and CDR2 YYEKEE (reference sequence). CDR3 DNA sequence: TGTGCCAGTAATACCCAGGGGACAGCTAACTATGGCTACACCTTC. It yields the protein CASNTQGTANYGYTF.

Notes on this clone: Other DNA sequences within the sample encode an identical CDR3. This rearrangement joins TRBV29-1 to TRBJ2-7; 8 bases agree with TRBD2. Germline V CDR1 and CDR2: SQVTM, ANQGSEA. V trimming: 5 bases; J trimming: 2 bases; junction bases outside the gene matches: 2. The CDR3 length is 12 residues. In DNA, the CDR3 is TGCAGCGTTAGCGGGGGAGCCTACGAGCAGTACTTC. As protein: CSVSGGAYEQYF.

The chain uses TRBV19 and TRBJ1-1; TRBD1 agrees at 8 bases. The trim removed 3 bases at V and 5 bases at J, leaving 5 bases unmatched. CDR1 is LNHDA and CDR2 is SQIVND in the germline V gene (reference sequence). The CDR3 runs 14 residues. The CDR3 sequence: CASSMTGVDTEAFF. Here the CDR3 DNA reads TGTGCCAGTAGTATGACAGGGGTCGATACTGAAGCTTTCTTT.

The chain joins TRBV7-8 to TRBJ2-7; D might be TRBD2 (6 bases). The CDR3 runs 17 residues. V lost 4 bases to trimming and J lost 0 bases, with 19 bases between them. CDR1 and CDR2 (germline): SGHVS, FQNEAQ. CDR3 region: CASSYQRVPTSSYEQYF. The CDR3 DNA reads TGTGCCAGCAGCTACCAGCGGGTCCCTACCAGCTCCTACGAGCAGTACTTC.

This chain connects TRBV5-6 to TRBJ1-5, with D perhaps matching TRBD1 (6 bases). CDR1 and CDR2 (germline): SGHDT, YYEEEE. Trimming removed 6 bases from V and 3 bases from J, with 13 bases in between. The CDR3 has 14 amino acids. In DNA, the CDR3 is TGTGCCAGCATCCTGGGACAAGTCAATCAGCCCCAGCATTTT. The encoded protein is CASILGQVNQPQHF.

J is TRBJ2-3 and V is TRBV5-5, with 7 bases fitting TRBD2. The trim removed 1 base at V and 0 bases at J, leaving 11 bases unmatched. The CDR3 sequence is 18 residues long. CDR1 is SGHKS and CDR2 is YYEKEE in the germline V gene (reference sequence). The CDR3 DNA reads TGTGCCAGCAGCTTGAGGGTGGGGCCTAGCGGCAGCACAGATACGCAGTATTTT. This translates into CASSLRVGPSGSTDTQYF.

J is TRBJ1-2 and V is TRBV18, with D possibly matching TRBD1 (6 bases). CDR3 length equals 14 residues. CDR1 is KGHSH and CDR2 is LQKENI in the germline V gene. The V and J ends lost 3 bases and 6 bases respectively, with 14 bases between them. The CDR3 nucleotides are TGTGCCAGCTCACCGGCCACACAGGGTAATGGCTACACCTTC. Its translation: CASSPATQGNGYTF.

CDR3: CASSHRGTGVSYEQYF. As DNA, the CDR3 is TGTGCCAGCAGCCACCGAGGGACAGGGGTCTCCTACGAGCAGTACTTC. The gene calls are TRBV3-1 (or the pseudogene TRBV3-2) and TRBJ2-7, with 10 bases identical to TRBD1. V lost 3 bases, J lost 0 bases, and 5 bases stayed unmatched. This CDR3 contains 16 residues. The germline V gene has CDR1 LGHDT and CDR2 YNNKEL (reference sequence).

J is TRBJ2-1 and V is TRBV11-3, with TRBD2 identical over 8 bases. The V and J ends lost 5 bases and 2 bases, in that order; junction bases with no gene match: 8. CDR3 length: 16 amino acids. Germline loops: CDR1 SGHNT, CDR2 YENEEA. CDR3 region: CASSPTTGGTYNEQFF. CDR3 coding DNA: TGTGCCAGCAGCCCCACTACGGGGGGGACCTACAATGAGCAGTTCTTC. The full variable domain, with the rest looked up from reference TRBV11-3 and TRBJ2-1, is EAGVVQSPRYKIIEKKQPVAFWCNPISGHNTLYWYLQNLGQGPELLIRYENEEAVDDSQLPKDRFSAERLKGVDSTLKIQPAELGDSAVYLCASSPTTGGTYNEQFFGPGTRLTVL.

The chain employs TRBV3-1 (or the pseudogene TRBV3-2) and TRBJ2-1, with 10 positions matching TRBD2. Trimming at V came to 5 bases and at J to 15 bases, leaving 13 bases not matched to a gene. The germline gives CDR1 LGHDT, CDR2 YNNKEL (reference sequence). There are 14 residues in the CDR3. CDR3 amino acids: CASSTPSLAGVRFF. CDR3 bases: TGTGCCAGCAGCACCCCTTCCCTAGCGGGAGTCCGGTTCTTC.

This sequence joins TRBV24-1 and TRBJ1-5, with D perhaps matching TRBD1 (5 bases). Germline CDR1 is KGHDR and CDR2 is SFDVKD. V was clipped by 4 bases and J by 2 bases, with 11 bases between them. The CDR3 totals 15 residues. CDR3 DNA: TGTGCCACCAGTGAGGCAGGGAAGGGCAATCAGCCCCAGCATTTT. Amino acid sequence: CATSEAGKGNQPQHF.

The V call is TRBV11-1, the J call TRBJ1-2; possible D gene TRBD1, 5 bases. V was trimmed by 3 bases and J by 1 base, leaving 12 bases between them. Germline V gene data show CDR1 as SGHAT and CDR2 as FQDESV (reference sequence). The CDR3 spans 15 residues. CDR3: CASSLRDRHNYGYTF. The CDR3 nucleotides read TGTGCCAGCAGCTTGCGGGACCGCCATAACTATGGCTACACCTTC.

The V gene is TRBV5-1, the J gene TRBJ2-3; 7 bases map to TRBD2. The ends lost 3 bases at V and 4 bases at J; junction bases unmatched: 8. CDR3 length: 15 residues. CDR1 is SGHRS and CDR2 is YFSETQ in the germline V gene. Here the CDR3 reads CASSWEGIRADTQYF. The CDR3 DNA is TGCGCCAGCAGCTGGGAGGGGATAAGAGCAGATACGCAGTATTTT.

The chain carries TRBV30 and TRBJ1-1; weak D call: TRBD1 (6 bases). Germline V gene data show CDR1 as GTSNPN and CDR2 as SVGIG (reference sequence). The CDR3 contains 15 residues. V was cut by 5 bases and J by 0 bases, with 16 bases left in between. The CDR3 is CAWAWTDLMNTEAFF. The CDR3 DNA reads as TGTGCCTGGGCTTGGACAGACCTAATGAACACTGAAGCTTTCTTT.

The chain couples TRBV7-9 to TRBJ1-1; no firm D call. Trimming removed 5 bases from V and 0 bases from J, with 10 bases in between. The CDR3 has 14 amino acids. CDR1 is SEHNR and CDR2 is FQNEAQ in the germline V gene (reference sequence). Written as DNA, the CDR3 is TGTGCCAGCAGCCGCAGATTAATGAACACTGAAGCTTTCTTT. Amino acid sequence: CASSRRLMNTEAFF.

This chain joins TRBV15 and TRBJ2-3; 10 nucleotides line up with TRBD2. The CDR3 extends over 14 amino acids. The germline gives CDR1 LNHNV, CDR2 YYDKDF (reference sequence). The V and J ends lost 5 bases and 7 bases, in that order; junction bases with no gene match: 6. The CDR3: CATSHGLAAYTQYF. The DNA of the CDR3 is TGTGCCACCAGCCATGGACTAGCGGCTTATACGCAGTATTTT.

V usage is TRBV19 and J usage is TRBJ2-4; 8 bases are shared with TRBD2. With 6 bases clipped from V and 1 base from J, the junction kept 11 bases outside the gene matches. Germline CDR1 LNHDA, CDR2 SQIVND (reference sequence). The CDR3 loop spans 17 amino acids. CDR3 residues: CASSVPGGFGAKNIQYF. The CDR3 DNA reads TGTGCCAGTAGCGTGCCGGGGGGGTTCGGGGCCAAAAACATTCAGTACTTC.

The chain couples TRBV27 to TRBJ1-1; D is unclear. Trimming left V 3 bases short and J 1 base short, with 12 bases between. The CDR3 extends over 15 amino acids. CDR1 and CDR2 (germline): MNHEY, SMNVEV (reference sequence). The CDR3 loop reads CASSFVRHKNTEAFF. CDR3 DNA: TGTGCCAGCAGTTTTGTAAGACACAAGAACACTGAAGCTTTCTTT.

CDR3 DNA sequence: TGTGCCAGCAGCCTCCGGGACTGCCGCTACAATGAGCAGTTCTTC. Translating it yields CASSLRDCRYNEQFF. This chain joins TRBV3-1 (or the pseudogene TRBV3-2) and TRBJ2-1; TRBD2 might be the D (6 bases). The CDR3 sequence is 15 residues long. Per the germline V gene, CDR1 is LGHDT and CDR2 is YNNKEL (reference sequence). Trimming cost V 4 bases and J 3 bases, with 13 bases left between them.

This clone has a single count. V and J are TRBV19 and TRBJ2-3; TRBD2 is a possible D gene (5 bases). The germline gives CDR1 LNHDA, CDR2 SQIVND (reference sequence). This CDR3 is built from 15 residues. V was pared by 7 bases and J by 10 bases, with 24 bases between. CDR3 DNA sequence: TGTGCCAGTAAAGCCAGGCCCCCGGGGAAGGTTGCGCAGTATTTT. Translated: CASKARPPGKVAQYF.

This chain's CDR3 is CASSGGVGESYNSPLHF. The CDR3 DNA is TGTGCCAGCAGCGGAGGAGTTGGGGAGAGTTATAATTCACCCCTCCACTTT. The V and J genes are TRBV5-6 and TRBJ1-6; no firm D call. V gave up 4 bases and J gave up 4 bases, with 18 bases separating them. The CDR3 length is 17 residues. CDR1 is SGHDT, CDR2 YYEEEE, per germline.

The chain has TRBV5-1 and TRBJ2-5; 7 positions agree with TRBD2. V shed 4 bases, J shed 1 base, and the junction held 4 bases outside the gene matches. Germline CDR1 SGHRS, CDR2 YFSETQ. CDR3 length equals 14 residues. The CDR3 DNA follows: TGCGCCAGCAGCGCCCGACTAGCCCAAGAGACCCAGTACTTC. This translates into CASSARLAQETQYF.

The chain recombines TRBV2 with TRBJ2-7; 8 nucleotides line up with TRBD1. The V gene's germline CDR1 is SNHLY and CDR2 FYNNEI. J lost 4 bases, V lost 8 bases, and 7 bases had no gene match. The CDR3 contains 13 residues. The CDR3 is CASGKGQVYEQYF. For the CDR3, the DNA is TGTGCCAGCGGCAAGGGACAGGTTTACGAGCAGTACTTC.

The genes are TRBV5-1 and TRBJ1-6, with 9 nucleotides matching TRBD1. V lost 1 base to trimming and J lost 6 bases; unmatched junction nucleotides: 2. Germline-derived CDR1 and CDR2 are SGHRS and YFSETQ. The length of the CDR3 is 15 residues. The DNA for the CDR3 is TGCGCCAGCAGCTTGCTGGACAGGGGTAATTCACCCCTCCACTTT. Translated: CASSLLDRGNSPLHF.

This chain connects TRBV19 to TRBJ1-4; 7 bases fit TRBD1. Germline CDR1 is LNHDA and CDR2 is SQIVND (reference sequence). CDR3 length: 13 residues. V was pared by 8 bases and J by 7 bases, with 7 bases of the junction left unmatched. CDR3 nucleotides: TGTGCCAGTTCCGGGACAGTGGCTGAAAAACTGTTTTTT. Translated: CASSGTVAEKLFF.